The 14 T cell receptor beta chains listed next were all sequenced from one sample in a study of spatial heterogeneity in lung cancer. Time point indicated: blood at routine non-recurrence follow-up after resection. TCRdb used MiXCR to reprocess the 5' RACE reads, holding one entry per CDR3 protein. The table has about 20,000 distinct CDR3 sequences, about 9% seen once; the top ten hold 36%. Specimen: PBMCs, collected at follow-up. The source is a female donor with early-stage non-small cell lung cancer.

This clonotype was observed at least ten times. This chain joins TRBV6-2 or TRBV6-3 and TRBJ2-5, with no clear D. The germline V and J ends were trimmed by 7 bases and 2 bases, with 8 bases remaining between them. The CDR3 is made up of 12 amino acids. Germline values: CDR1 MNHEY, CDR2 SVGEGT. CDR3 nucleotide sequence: TGTGCCAGCACCAGCCCACAAGAGACCCAGTACTTC. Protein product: CASTSPQETQYF.

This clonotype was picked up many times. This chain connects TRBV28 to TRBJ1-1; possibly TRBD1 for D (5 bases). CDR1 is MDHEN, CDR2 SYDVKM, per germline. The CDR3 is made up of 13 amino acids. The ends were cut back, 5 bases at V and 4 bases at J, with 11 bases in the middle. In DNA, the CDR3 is TGTGCCAGCAGTCCGGTCGACAGCACTGAAGCTTTCTTT. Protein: CASSPVDSTEAFF. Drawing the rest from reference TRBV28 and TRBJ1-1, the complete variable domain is DVKVTQSSRYLVKRTGEKVFLECVQDMDHENMFWYRQDPGLGLRLIYFSYDVKMKEKGDIPEGYSVSREKKERFSLILESASTNQTSMYLCASSPVDSTEAFFGQGTRLTVV.

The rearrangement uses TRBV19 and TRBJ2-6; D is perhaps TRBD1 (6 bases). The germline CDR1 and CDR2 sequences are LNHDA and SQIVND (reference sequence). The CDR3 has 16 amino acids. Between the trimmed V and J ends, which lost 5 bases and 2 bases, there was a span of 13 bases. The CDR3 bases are TGTGCCAGTAGTCCAGGGGAGAGAACTGGGGCCAACGTCCTGACTTTC. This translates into CASSPGERTGANVLTF.

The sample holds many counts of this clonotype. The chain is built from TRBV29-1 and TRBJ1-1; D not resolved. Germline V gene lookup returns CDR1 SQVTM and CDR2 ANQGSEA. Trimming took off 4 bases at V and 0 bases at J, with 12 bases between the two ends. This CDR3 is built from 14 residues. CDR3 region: CSVARDLLNTEAFF. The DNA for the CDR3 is TGCAGCGTTGCCCGTGACTTATTGAACACTGAAGCTTTCTTT.

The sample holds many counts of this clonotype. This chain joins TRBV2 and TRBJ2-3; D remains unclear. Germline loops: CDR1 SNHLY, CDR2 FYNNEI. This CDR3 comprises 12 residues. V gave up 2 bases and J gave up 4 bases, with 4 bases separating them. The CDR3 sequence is CASSERADTQYF. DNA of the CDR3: TGTGCCAGCAGTGAACGGGCAGATACGCAGTATTTT.

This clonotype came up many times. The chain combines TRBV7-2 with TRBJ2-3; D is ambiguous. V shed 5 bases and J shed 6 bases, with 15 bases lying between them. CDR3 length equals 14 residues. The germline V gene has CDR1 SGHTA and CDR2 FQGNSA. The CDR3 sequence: CASSPGMTPDTQYF. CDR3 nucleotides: TGTGCCAGCAGCCCCGGAATGACACCCGATACGCAGTATTTT.

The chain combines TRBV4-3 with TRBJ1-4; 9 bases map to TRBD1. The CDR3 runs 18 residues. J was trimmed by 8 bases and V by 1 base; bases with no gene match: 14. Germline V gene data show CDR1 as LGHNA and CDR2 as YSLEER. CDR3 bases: TGCGCCAGCAGCCAAGTCTCTGGCTACGGGACAGGGAACGAAAAACTGTTTTTT. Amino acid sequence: CASSQVSGYGTGNEKLFF.

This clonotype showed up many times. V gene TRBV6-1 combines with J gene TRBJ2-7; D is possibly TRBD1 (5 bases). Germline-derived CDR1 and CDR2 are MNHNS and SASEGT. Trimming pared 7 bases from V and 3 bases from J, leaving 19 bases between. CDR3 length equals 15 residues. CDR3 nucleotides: TGTGCCAGCAACGCGCCGGTCCAGGGTGTCTACGAGCAGTACTTC. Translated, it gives CASNAPVQGVYEQYF.

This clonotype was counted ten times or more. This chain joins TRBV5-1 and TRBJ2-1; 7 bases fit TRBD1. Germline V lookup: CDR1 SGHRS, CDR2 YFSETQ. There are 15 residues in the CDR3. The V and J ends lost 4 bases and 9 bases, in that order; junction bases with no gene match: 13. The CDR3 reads CASSEQGSGNGEQFF. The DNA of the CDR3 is TGCGCCAGCAGCGAACAGGGGAGCGGTAATGGTGAGCAGTTCTTC.

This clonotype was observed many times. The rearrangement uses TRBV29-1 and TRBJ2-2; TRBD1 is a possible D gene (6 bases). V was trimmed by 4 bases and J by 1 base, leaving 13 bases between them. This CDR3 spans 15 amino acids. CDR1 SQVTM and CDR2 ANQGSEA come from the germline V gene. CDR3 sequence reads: CSVGWQGLNTGELFF. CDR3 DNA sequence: TGCAGCGTTGGATGGCAGGGGCTGAACACCGGGGAGCTGTTTTTT.

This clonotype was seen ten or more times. CDR3 sequence: CASSLEGSEAFF. The CDR3 DNA sequence: TGTGCCAGCAGCTTAGAGGGCTCTGAAGCTTTCTTT. The chain couples TRBV7-9 to TRBJ1-1; D gene unclear. The V end lost 1 base, the J end lost 6 bases, and 6 bases lay between the germline ends. This CDR3 has 12 residues. Per germline, CDR1 SEHNR and CDR2 FQNEAQ (reference sequence).

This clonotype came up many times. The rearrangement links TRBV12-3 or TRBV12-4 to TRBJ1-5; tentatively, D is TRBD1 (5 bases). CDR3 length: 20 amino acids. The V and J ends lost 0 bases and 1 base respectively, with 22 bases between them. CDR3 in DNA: TGTGCCAGCAGTTTAGCGGTTCGGTTCATAGGGGAAAGGAGCAATCAGCCCCAGCATTTT. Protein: CASSLAVRFIGERSNQPQHF.

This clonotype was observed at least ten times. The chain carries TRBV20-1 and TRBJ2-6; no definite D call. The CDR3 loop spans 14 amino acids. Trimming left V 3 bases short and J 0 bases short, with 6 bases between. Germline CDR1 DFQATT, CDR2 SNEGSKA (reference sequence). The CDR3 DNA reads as TGCAGTGCTAGCCCCGGCTCTGGGGCCAACGTCCTGACTTTC. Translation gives CSASPGSGANVLTF.

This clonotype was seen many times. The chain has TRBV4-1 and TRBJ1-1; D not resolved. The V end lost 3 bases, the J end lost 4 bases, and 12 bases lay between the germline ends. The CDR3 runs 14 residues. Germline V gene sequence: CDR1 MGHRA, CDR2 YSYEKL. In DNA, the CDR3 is TGCGCCAGCAGCCAGAATCCGGGTAGCACTGAAGCTTTCTTT. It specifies CASSQNPGSTEAFF.